Shown below are 4 T cell receptor beta chains from a single sample sequenced in a study of blood T cells in healthy people across ages. A sample-barcoded 5' primer and a J-beta primer mix were used in a second PCR of roughly 6 to 11 cycles. TCRdb fed the 5' RACE reads into MiXCR, producing one record per CDR3 protein. The table has hundreds of thousands of distinct CDR3 sequences, 53% seen once; the top ten hold approximately 41%. Sequencing was done on a sample of blood. The receptors here all came from a man older than 75 in good health.

The sample holds a few counts of this clonotype. V and J are TRBV12-3 or TRBV12-4 and TRBJ1-2; D unresolved. V was clipped by 2 bases and J by 4 bases, with 8 bases between them. The CDR3 spans 13 residues. The chain's CDR3 is CASSLRGPYGYTF. CDR3 bases: TGTGCCAGCAGTTTACGTGGGCCCTATGGCTACACCTTC.

This clonotype has a handful of counts. The genes are TRBV6-1 and TRBJ2-6, with a possible D match to TRBD1 (6 bases). Per the germline V gene, CDR1 is MNHNS and CDR2 is SASEGT. This CDR3 has 18 residues. The V end was cut by 6 bases, the J end by 0 bases, with 18 bases between. Here the CDR3 reads CASRAIGQPLSGANVLTF. The CDR3 nucleotides read TGTGCCAGCAGGGCCATCGGACAGCCACTCTCTGGGGCCAACGTCCTGACTTTC.

The chain is built from TRBV7-2 and TRBJ2-1; 12 nucleotides align to TRBD2. Germline trimming cut 6 bases from V and 10 bases from J; bases unmatched to any gene: 10. CDR1 and CDR2 from the germline V gene are SGHTA and FQGNSA. The CDR3 covers 15 residues. The DNA for the CDR3 is TGTGCCAGCAGTCTAACTAGCGGGGGGCCCGGAGAGCAGTTCTTC. This encodes CASSLTSGGPGEQFF. The entire variable domain, with the rest obtained from reference TRBV7-2 and TRBJ2-1, is as follows: GAGVSQSPSNKVTEKGKDVELRCDPISGHTALYWYRQSLGQGLEFLIYFQGNSAPDKSGLPSDRFSAERTGGSVSTLTIQRTQQEDSAVYLCASSLTSGGPGEQFFGPGTRLTVL.

The chain links TRBV6-6 to TRBJ2-4, with D perhaps TRBD2 (5 bases). Germline V gene data show CDR1 as MNHNY and CDR2 as SVGAGI (reference sequence). The CDR3 covers 16 residues. V shed 6 bases and J shed 1 base, with 16 bases lying between them. The CDR3 protein is CASRGVRVGAKNIQYF. The CDR3 DNA reads as TGTGCCAGCAGGGGCGTGAGGGTCGGGGCCAAAAACATTCAGTACTTC.